Below, 15 T cell receptor beta chains from the same sample are listed, as sequenced in a study of T cell repertoires in cytomegalovirus infection. Antigens for these TCRs are unknown. In TCRdb, the reads were re-called with MiXCR into one record per CDR3 protein. The sample carries more than 250,000 distinct CDR3 sequences, around a quarter recorded once. The source material was cultured PBMCs, sampled from culture after CMV antigen stimulation. Receptors originate from a human donor in good health (CMV status not recorded). Some clones in this sample may be carry-over from other donors' samples.

The genes are TRBV5-1 and TRBJ1-2; possibly TRBD1 for D (6 bases). The CDR3 sequence is 14 residues long. The germline V gene has CDR1 SGHRS and CDR2 YFSETQ. Trimming shortened V by 0 bases and J by 1 base, and 7 bases separated the two germline ends. This CDR3 reads CASSLAGDNYGYTF. The CDR3, as DNA: TGCGCCAGCAGCTTGGCAGGGGATAACTATGGCTACACCTTC.

This clonotype has more than one count but fewer than ten. The J gene is TRBJ1-6, the V gene TRBV4-1; D is undetermined. Trimming shortened V by 1 base and J by 11 bases, and 12 bases separated the two germline ends. The CDR3 has 14 residues. CDR1 and CDR2 from the germline V gene are MGHRA and YSYEKL. CDR3 nucleotides: TGCGCCAGCAGCCAAGGACCCAGGTACCCACCCCTCCACTTT. This sequence encodes CASSQGPRYPPLHF.

The chain carries TRBV5-4 and TRBJ2-5; D is possibly TRBD1 or TRBD2 (5 bases each). The germline V gene encodes CDR1 SGHNT and CDR2 YYREEE (reference sequence). Trimming removed 4 bases at V and 5 bases at J, with 12 bases between. The CDR3 extends over 13 amino acids. CDR3 region: CASSARDGETQYF. The CDR3, as DNA: TGTGCCAGCAGCGCGAGGGACGGGGAGACCCAGTACTTC.

There are many counts of this clonotype. The V and J genes are TRBV7-2 and TRBJ1-6, with TRBD1 matching over 11 bases. Germline loops: CDR1 SGHTA, CDR2 FQGNSA. The CDR3 has 16 amino acids. Germline trimming cut 1 base from V and 6 bases from J; bases unmatched to any gene: 2. CDR3 sequence: CASSLEDRGRNSPLHF. The CDR3 bases are TGTGCCAGCAGCTTAGAGGACAGGGGGCGTAATTCACCCCTCCACTTT. The full variable domain, rest sourced from reference TRBV7-2 and TRBJ1-6, is GAGVSQSPSNKVTEKGKDVELRCDPISGHTALYWYRQSLGQGLEFLIYFQGNSAPDKSGLPSDRFSAERTGGSVSTLTIQRTQQEDSAVYLCASSLEDRGRNSPLHFGNGTRLTVT.

This clonotype was detected many times. V and J are TRBV7-6 and TRBJ2-1, with TRBD2 matching 7 bases. J gave up 8 bases and V 3 bases, and 10 bases lay outside the gene matches. The CDR3 is 15 residues long. Germline CDR1 is SGHVS and CDR2 is FNYEAQ. CDR3 nucleotides: TGTGCCAGCAGCTTGTACGCGGGAGCGTCTGATGAGCAGTTCTTC. Translating gives CASSLYAGASDEQFF. Complete variable domain (other parts from reference TRBV7-6 and TRBJ2-1): GAGVSQSPRYKVTKRGQDVALRCDPISGHVSLYWYRQALGQGPEFLTYFNYEAQQDKSGLPNDRFSAERPEGSISTLTIQRTEQRDSAMYRCASSLYAGASDEQFFGPGTRLTVL.

This clonotype appeared once. At one boundary the junction diverges from the germline segment, which might be a read error. CDR3 protein: CAFPTGNTRELFF. The CDR3 region has the DNA TGTGCTTTCCCGACAGGGAACACCCGGGAGCTGTTTTTT. The V and J genes are TRBV27 and TRBJ2-2, with TRBD1 identical over 7 bases. CDR1 and CDR2 from the germline V gene are MNHEY and SMNVEV (reference sequence). This CDR3 has 13 residues.

In this sample, this clonotype turned up many times. The chain employs TRBV12-3 or TRBV12-4 and TRBJ2-5, with D unclear. This CDR3 has 13 amino acids. Trimming removed 6 bases from V and 3 bases from J, with 11 bases in between. CDR3: CASRFSTKETQYF. DNA for the CDR3: TGTGCCAGCAGATTTAGCACGAAAGAGACCCAGTACTTC.

Only a few counts were recorded for this clonotype. The chain joins TRBV3-1 to TRBJ1-5; the D is unclear. The CDR3 consists of 14 residues. The V and J ends lost 11 bases and 0 bases respectively, with 14 bases between them. The germline CDR1 and CDR2 sequences are LGHDT and YNNKEL (reference sequence). In nucleotides, the CDR3 is TGTGCCGCTGGCCCGGACTATAGCAATCAGCCCCAGCATTTT. Its protein is CAAGPDYSNQPQHF.

The V and J genes are TRBV6-1 and TRBJ2-5; D ambiguous. CDR3 length: 13 amino acids. Looked up from germline, CDR1 is MNHNS and CDR2 is SASEGT. V was shortened by 3 bases and J by 5 bases, with 10 bases between the two germline ends. Here the CDR3 reads CASSDWVLETQYF. The CDR3 DNA reads as TGTGCCAGCAGTGATTGGGTTTTGGAGACCCAGTACTTC.

The chain is built from TRBV20-1 and TRBJ1-5; no clear D gene. Germline CDR1 is DFQATT and CDR2 is SNEGSKA (reference sequence). Trimming removed 0 bases from V and 1 base from J, with 10 bases in between. The CDR3 spans 15 residues. CDR3 DNA: TGCAGTGCTAGAGAGGAGGGATTGAGCAATCAGCCCCAGCATTTT. Translating it yields CSAREEGLSNQPQHF.

This clonotype has just a few counts. The rearrangement joins TRBV20-1 to TRBJ1-1, with TRBD1 as a possible D gene (6 bases). The CDR3 is 14 residues long. The V gene's germline CDR1 is DFQATT and CDR2 SNEGSKA (reference sequence). V lost 0 bases, J lost 3 bases, and 11 bases lay in between. CDR3 bases: TGCAGTGCTAGAGATCCTAACAGGGACACTGAAGCTTTCTTT. It is translated as CSARDPNRDTEAFF.

V is TRBV27 and J is TRBJ2-2; D not certain. Germline CDR1 is MNHEY and CDR2 is SMNVEV (reference sequence). The CDR3 contains 14 residues. Trimming removed 3 bases from V and 2 bases from J, with 7 bases in between. The CDR3: CASSLTINTGELFF. CDR3 bases: TGTGCCAGCAGTTTGACCATAAACACCGGGGAGCTGTTTTTT.

This clonotype showed up many times. The V and J genes are TRBV7-2 and TRBJ2-2; TRBD2 aligns across 9 bases. J gave up 7 bases and V 1 base, and 4 bases lay outside the gene matches. Germline V gene data show CDR1 as SGHTA and CDR2 as FQGNSA. The CDR3 is made up of 15 amino acids. CDR3 amino acids: CASSLVAGGDGELFF. For the CDR3, the DNA is TGTGCCAGCAGCTTAGTGGCGGGAGGGGACGGGGAGCTGTTTTTT.

V and J are TRBV5-1 and TRBJ1-1; TRBD1 agrees at 10 bases. With V trimmed by 4 bases and J by 0 bases, 12 bases remained unmatched. This CDR3 is built from 18 residues. Looked up from germline, CDR1 is SGHRS and CDR2 is YFSETQ. The CDR3 DNA is TGCGCCAGCAGCGTCACCGGGACAGGGGAGGGGGTGAACACTGAAGCTTTCTTT. Translating gives CASSVTGTGEGVNTEAFF. The full variable domain, rest sourced from reference TRBV5-1 and TRBJ1-1, is KAGVTQTPRYLIKTRGQQVTLSCSPISGHRSVSWYQQTPGQGLQFLFEYFSETQRNKGNFPGRFSGRQFSNSRSEMNVSTLELGDSALYLCASSVTGTGEGVNTEAFFGQGTRLTVV.

This clonotype was counted a few times. J is TRBJ2-7 and V is TRBV6-1, with D perhaps matching TRBD2 (6 bases). The CDR3 loop spans 16 amino acids. Germline values: CDR1 MNHNS, CDR2 SASEGT. V was clipped by 0 bases and J by 7 bases, with 19 bases between them. CDR3 sequence: CASSEAGTPTFGEQYF. CDR3 coding DNA: TGTGCCAGCAGTGAAGCCGGGACTCCGACCTTCGGGGAGCAGTACTTC.